Listed here is a single TCR beta chain. Its matching antigen is unknown. Via MiXCR, TCRdb re-called the reads, giving one row per CDR3 protein. In the table there are roughly 300,000 distinct CDR3 sequences, 8% to 9.5% of which are singletons. The data derive from a study of T cell repertoires in cytomegalovirus infection. Study context: Public TCR beta signatures indicated both CMV infection and matching HLA type. General observations from the study: Carriers of CMV and the relevant HLA type were discriminated by public TCR beta frequency. HLA-C-restricted CMV-specific TCR beta clonotypes were dominant in the ex vivo response.

The V gene's germline CDR1 is LGHDT and CDR2 YNNKEL (reference sequence). This CDR3 is built from 19 residues. V trimming: 0 bases; J trimming: 4 bases; junction bases outside the gene matches: 14. The specimen sequenced was PBMCs. This chain joins TRBV3-1 and TRBJ2-5, with 10 bases fitting TRBD2. The clonotype was recovered from a human donor in good health (CMV status not recorded). Some clones in this sample may be carry-over from other donors' samples. The CDR3 DNA is TGTGCCAGCAGCCAAGATCAAGGAGGGCTAGCGGGGGCCTTAGAGACCCAGTACTTC. As protein: CASSQDQGGLAGALETQYF.